This TCR beta chain was profiled in a study of blood T cell repertoires in COVID-19. Study-wide background: Researchers got acute and convalescent COVID-19 samples from the United States, Italy and Spain. T cells, B-cell-depleted T cells, or PBMCs supplied cDNA or gDNA.

Participants came from roughly 25 US areas, aged roughly 18 to 89 years. Per the authors' pipeline: Quantification of nucleated cells was approximated via reference gene primer amplification. The repertoire was sequenced with immunoSEQ multiplex PCR; TCRdb's copy has only in-frame clones and lacks some. The DNA was the basis for D and trimming; V, J and clone size are from that table. In the table there are approximately 300,000 clones, roughly 91% of which are singletons. Sequencing was done on a sample of PBMCs or T cells enriched from blood (not recorded which). The receptor comes from a woman aged 25 to 39 who had recovered from COVID-19.

CDR3 sequence reads: CASSPGTGVVFYGYTF. DNA for the CDR3: TGCGCCAGCAGCCCCGGGACAGGGGTGGTTTTCTATGGCTACACCTTC. The chain uses TRBV5-1 and TRBJ1-2, with 10 positions matching TRBD1. The V gene end was trimmed by 4 bases and the J gene end by 4 bases; junction bases not matched to a gene: 10. The CDR3 has 16 residues. Germline assignment: CDR1 SGHRS and CDR2 YFSETQ. The whole variable domain, filled in from reference TRBV5-1 and TRBJ1-2, reads KAGVTQTPRYLIKTRGQQVTLSCSPISGHRSVSWYQQTPGQGLQFLFEYFSETQRNKGNFPGRFSGRQFSNSRSEMNVSTLELGDSALYLCASSPGTGVVFYGYTFGSGTRLTVV.